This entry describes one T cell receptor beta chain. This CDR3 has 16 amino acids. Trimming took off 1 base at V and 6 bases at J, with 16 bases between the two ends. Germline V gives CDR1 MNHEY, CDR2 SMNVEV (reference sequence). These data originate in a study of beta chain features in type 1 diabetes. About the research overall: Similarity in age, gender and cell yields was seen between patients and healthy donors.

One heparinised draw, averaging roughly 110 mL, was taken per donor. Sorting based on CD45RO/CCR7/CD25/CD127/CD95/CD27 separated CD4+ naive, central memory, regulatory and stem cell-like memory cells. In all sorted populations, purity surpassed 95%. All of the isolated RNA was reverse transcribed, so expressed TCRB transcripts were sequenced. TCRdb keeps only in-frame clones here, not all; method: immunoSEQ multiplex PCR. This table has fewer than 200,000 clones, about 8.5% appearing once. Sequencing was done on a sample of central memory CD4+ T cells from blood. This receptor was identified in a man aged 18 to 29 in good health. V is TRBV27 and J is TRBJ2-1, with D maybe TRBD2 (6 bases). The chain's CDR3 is CASSLFGGVFANEQFF. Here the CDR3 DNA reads TGTGCCAGCAGTTTATTCGGGGGAGTATTTGCCAATGAGCAGTTCTTC.